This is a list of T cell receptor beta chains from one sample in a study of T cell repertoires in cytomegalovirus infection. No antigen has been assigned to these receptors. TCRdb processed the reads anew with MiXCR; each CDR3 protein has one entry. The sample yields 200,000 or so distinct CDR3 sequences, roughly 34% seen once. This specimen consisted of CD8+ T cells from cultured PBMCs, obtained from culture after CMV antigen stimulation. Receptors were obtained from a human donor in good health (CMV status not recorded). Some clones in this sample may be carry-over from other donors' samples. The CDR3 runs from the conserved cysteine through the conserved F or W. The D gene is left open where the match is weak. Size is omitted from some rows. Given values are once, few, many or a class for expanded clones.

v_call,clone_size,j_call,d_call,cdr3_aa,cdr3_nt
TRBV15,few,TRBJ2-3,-,CATSSSFADTQYF,TGTGCCACCAGCAGTTCGTTTGCAGATACGCAGTATTTT
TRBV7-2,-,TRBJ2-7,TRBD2,CASSRTSGRNSYEQYF,TGTGCCAGCAGTCGGACTAGCGGAAGGAACTCCTACGAGCAGTACTTC
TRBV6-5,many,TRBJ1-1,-,CASSYEMGWTEAFF,TGTGCCAGCAGTTACGAAATGGGATGGACTGAAGCTTTCTTT
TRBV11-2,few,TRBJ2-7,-,CASSFGTDAEQYF,TGTGCCAGCAGCTTCGGGACCGATGCGGAGCAGTACTTC
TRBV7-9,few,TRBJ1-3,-,CALPGMTGNTIYF,TGTGCCTTACCCGGGATGACTGGAAACACCATATATTTT
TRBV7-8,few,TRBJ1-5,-,CASSLAYGSTQPQHF,TGTGCCAGCAGCTTAGCATATGGGAGCACGCAGCCCCAGCATTTT
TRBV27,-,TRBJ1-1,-,CASSQGFTEAFF,TGTGCCAGTTCACAGGGCTTCACTGAAGCTTTCTTT
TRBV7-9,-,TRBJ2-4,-,CASTLGRVGAIQYF,TGTGCCAGCACCCTCGGCAGGGTGGGAGCCATTCAGTACTTC
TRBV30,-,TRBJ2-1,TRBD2,CAWSQLTSGRAEQFF,TGTGCCTGGAGTCAATTGACTAGCGGGAGGGCCGAGCAGTTCTTC
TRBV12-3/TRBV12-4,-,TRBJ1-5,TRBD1,CASSLDGRGRVGQPQHF,TGTGCCAGCAGTTTAGACGGCAGGGGGCGCGTCGGTCAGCCCCAGCATTTT
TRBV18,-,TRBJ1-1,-,CASSPGGTFNTEAFF,TGTGCCAGCTCCCCCGGGGGCACATTTAACACTGAAGCTTTCTTT
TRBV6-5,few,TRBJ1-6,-,CASSYRDTLHF,TGTGCCAGCAGTTACCGGGACACCCTCCACTTT
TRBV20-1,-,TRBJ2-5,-,CSAREDPGAVFQETQYF,TGCAGTGCTAGAGAGGATCCAGGGGCAGTCTTTCAAGAGACCCAGTACTTC
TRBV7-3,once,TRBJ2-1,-,CASSSGGGSVEQFF,TGTGCCAGCAGCTCCGGTGGGGGGAGTGTTGAGCAGTTCTTC
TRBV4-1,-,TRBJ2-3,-,CASSQDGEYTDTQYF,TGCGCCAGCAGCCAAGACGGGGAGTATACAGATACGCAGTATTTT
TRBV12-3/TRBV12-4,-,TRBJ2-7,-,CASSSRLAREQYF,TGTGCCAGCAGTTCCCGCCTAGCGCGGGAGCAGTACTTC
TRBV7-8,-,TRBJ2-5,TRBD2,CASSLAAGLAEETQYF,TGTGCCAGCAGCTTAGCGGCGGGACTAGCGGAAGAGACCCAGTACTTC
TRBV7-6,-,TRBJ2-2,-,CASNAGPTGELFF,TGTGCCAGCAACGCGGGGCCTACCGGGGAGCTGTTTTTT
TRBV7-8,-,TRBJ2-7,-,CPTSWDTPGDAQYF,TGCCCCACCAGCTGGGACACCCCTGGCGACGCGCAGTACTTC
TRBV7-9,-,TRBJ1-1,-,CASSSDGLNTEAFF,TGTGCCAGCAGCTCCGACGGTCTGAACACTGAAGCTTTCTTT
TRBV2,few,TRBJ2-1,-,CASSQGINNEQFF,TGTGCCAGCAGTCAGGGGATCAACAATGAGCAGTTCTTC
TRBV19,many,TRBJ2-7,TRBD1,CASSASGQAYEQYF,TGTGCCAGTAGTGCCTCCGGACAGGCCTACGAGCAGTACTTC
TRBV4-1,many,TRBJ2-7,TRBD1,CASSRAADRPTYEQYF,TGCGCCAGCAGCCGAGCGGCGGACAGGCCAACCTACGAGCAGTACTTC
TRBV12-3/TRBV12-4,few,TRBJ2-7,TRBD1,CASSRQGTSYEQYF,TGTGCCAGCAGCCGACAGGGGACTTCCTACGAGCAGTACTTC
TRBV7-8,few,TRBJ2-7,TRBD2,CASSPLRGGSGEQYF,TGTGCCAGCAGCCCCCTCCGGGGCGGGAGTGGCGAGCAGTACTTC
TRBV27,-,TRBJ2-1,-,CASSLSRHLVYNEKFF,TGTGCAAGCAGTTTGAGCAGACATCTCGTCTACAATGAGAAGTTCTTC
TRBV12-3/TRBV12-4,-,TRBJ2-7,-,CASSLDTLRQYF,TGTGCCAGCAGTTTAGACACGCTGCGGCAGTACTTC
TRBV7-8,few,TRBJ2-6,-,CASSAARVPSGANVLTF,TGTGCCAGCAGCGCCGCCCGGGTCCCCTCTGGGGCCAACGTCCTGACTTTC
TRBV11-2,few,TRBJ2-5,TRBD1,CASSSWDSQETQYF,TGTGCCAGCAGCTCCTGGGACAGTCAAGAGACCCAGTACTTC
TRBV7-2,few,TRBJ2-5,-,CASSLNSKETQYF,TGTGCCAGCAGCTTAAATTCAAAAGAGACCCAGTACTTC
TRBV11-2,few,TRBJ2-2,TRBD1,CASSPLPGQPNTGELFF,TGTGCCAGCAGCCCCCTACCGGGACAGCCGAACACCGGGGAGCTGTTTTTT
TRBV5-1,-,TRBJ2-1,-,CASSLDPRPPRKSEQFF,TGCGCCAGCAGCTTGGATCCTAGACCCCCGCGAAAATCTGAGCAGTTCTTC
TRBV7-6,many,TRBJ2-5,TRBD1,CASSPSDRVVETQYF,TGTGCCAGCAGCCCCTCGGACAGGGTGGTAGAGACCCAGTACTTC
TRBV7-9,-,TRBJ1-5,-,CASSLESGHSNQPQHF,TGTGCCAGCAGCTTAGAGTCCGGTCATAGCAATCAGCCCCAGCATTTT
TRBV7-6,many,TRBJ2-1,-,CASSLSGGNEQFF,TGTGCCAGCAGCTTGAGTGGGGGCAATGAGCAGTTCTTC
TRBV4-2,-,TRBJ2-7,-,CASSQDRTGGGFYEQYF,TGTGCCAGCAGCCAAGATCGGACAGGAGGGGGGTTCTACGAGCAGTACTTC
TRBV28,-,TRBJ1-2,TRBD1,CASSLSTPGQGYGYTF,TGTGCCAGCAGTTTATCGACCCCGGGACAGGGCTATGGCTACACCTTC
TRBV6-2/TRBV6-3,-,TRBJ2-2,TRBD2,CASSSPGVAGDYTGELFF,TGTGCCAGCAGTTCCCCTGGGGTAGCGGGGGATTACACCGGGGAGCTGTTTTTT
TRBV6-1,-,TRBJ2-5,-,CASNRGEGTQYF,TGTGCCAGCAACCGGGGAGAGGGGACCCAGTACTTC
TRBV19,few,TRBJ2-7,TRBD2,CASSSGRGSYEQYF,TGTGCCAGTAGTAGCGGGAGGGGCTCCTACGAGCAGTACTTC
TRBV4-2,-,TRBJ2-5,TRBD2,CASSQSRTSGQETQYF,TGTGCCAGCAGCCAATCACGAACTAGCGGACAAGAGACCCAGTACTTC
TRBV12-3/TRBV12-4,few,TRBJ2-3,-,CASSLLRLEPDTQYF,TGTGCCAGCAGTTTATTGAGACTAGAACCAGATACGCAGTATTTT
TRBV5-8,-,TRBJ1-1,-,CASSLGGRATEAFF,TGTGCCAGCAGCTTGGGGGGCCGGGCCACTGAAGCTTTCTTT
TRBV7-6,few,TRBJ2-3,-,CASSLMGFTDTQYF,TGTGCCAGCAGCTTAATGGGGTTCACAGATACGCAGTATTTT
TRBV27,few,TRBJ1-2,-,CASSLYTGSYGYTF,TGTGCCAGCAGTTTATATACAGGATCCTATGGCTACACCTTC
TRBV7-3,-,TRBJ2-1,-,CASSLPPAEPYNEQFF,TGTGCCAGCAGCTTACCCCCAGCGGAGCCCTACAATGAGCAGTTCTTC
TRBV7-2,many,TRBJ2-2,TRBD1,CASSPRDRVTGELFF,TGTGCCAGCAGCCCTCGGGACAGGGTCACCGGGGAGCTGTTTTTT
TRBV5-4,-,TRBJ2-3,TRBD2,CASSLAEKREVDTQYF,TGTGCCAGCAGCTTGGCCGAAAAGCGGGAGGTAGATACGCAGTATTTT
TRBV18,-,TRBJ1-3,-,CASSPPLAGYGNTIYF,TGTGCCAGCTCACCACCATTAGCAGGGTACGGAAACACCATATATTTT
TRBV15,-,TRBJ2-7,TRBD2,CATSSHSGSGNEQYF,TGTGCCACCAGCAGCCACAGCGGGAGCGGAAACGAGCAGTACTTC
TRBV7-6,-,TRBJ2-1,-,CASREEAYIYNEQFF,TGTGCCAGCAGAGAAGAGGCTTACATATACAATGAGCAGTTCTTC
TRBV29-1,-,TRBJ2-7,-,CSVEDLRTEQYF,TGCAGCGTTGAAGATCTCCGCACCGAGCAGTACTTC
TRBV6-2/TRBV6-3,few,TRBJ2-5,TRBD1,CASSYWTGRQTQYF,TGTGCCAGCAGTTATTGGACAGGGCGACAGACCCAGTACTTC
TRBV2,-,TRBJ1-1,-,CASSEARLGQIEAFF,TGTGCCAGCAGTGAAGCAAGGTTAGGGCAGATTGAAGCTTTCTTT
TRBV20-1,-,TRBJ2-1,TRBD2,CSARGAGGIIVSYNEQFF,TGCAGTGCTAGGGGAGCGGGAGGGATTATCGTCTCCTACAATGAGCAGTTCTTC
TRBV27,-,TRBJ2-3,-,CASSLSAVGRTDTQYF,TGTGCCAGCAGTTTATCTGCAGTGGGTCGCACAGATACGCAGTATTTT
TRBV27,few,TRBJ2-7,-,CASSPTKWGYEQYF,TGTGCCAGCAGTCCAACCAAGTGGGGCTACGAGCAGTACTTC
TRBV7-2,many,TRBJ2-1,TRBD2,CASSWSGGGYNEQFF,TGTGCCAGCAGCTGGAGCGGGGGGGGGTACAATGAGCAGTTCTTC
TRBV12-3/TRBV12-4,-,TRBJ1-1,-,CASSFQGPREEDTEAFF,TGTGCCAGCAGTTTCCAGGGCCCCAGGGAGGAGGACACTGAAGCTTTCTTT